This entry lists 13 T cell receptor beta chains sequenced from one sample in a study of cytotoxic CD8 clonotypes in ibrutinib-treated CLL (dated by TCRdb to about 2021). The time point label here, explained by the study, means: around 25 months on ibrutinib. The receptor library was made with the immunoSEQ multiplex PCR assay. Not all clones reach the TCRdb copy of this immuneACCESS table, which keeps in-frame sequences only. Checked studies attribute under half of the gap to unresolved V genes and leave the rest unexplained. For this sample there are 250,000 or so clones; 70% appear just once. The ten largest clones capture 15% of the sample. Sequenced material: PBMCs, taken after 24 months of ibrutinib treatment. The origin of the receptors is a human donor with chronic lymphocytic leukemia.

In its sample, this clone was seen a few times. V gene TRBV2 combines with J gene TRBJ2-7; TRBD1 matches at 8 bases. The CDR3 length is 12 residues. Unmatched junction bases numbered 3, after V lost 3 bases and J lost 8 bases. Germline values: CDR1 SNHLY, CDR2 FYNNEI. The CDR3 DNA sequence: TGTGCCAGCAGTGACGACAGGGGTAAGCAGTACTTC. This gives the protein CASSDDRGKQYF. The whole variable domain, remainder taken from reference TRBV2 and TRBJ2-7, is EPEVTQTPSHQVTQMGQEVILRCVPISNHLYFYWYRQILGQKVEFLVSFYNNEISEKSEIFDDQFSVERPDGSNFTLKIRSTKLEDSAMYFCASSDDRGKQYFGPGTRLTVT.

This rearrangement joins TRBV7-8 to TRBJ2-2; unclear D gene. The CDR3 has 13 amino acids. Germline loops: CDR1 SGHVS, CDR2 FQNEAQ. V gave up 4 bases and J gave up 6 bases, with 9 bases separating them. CDR3 region: CASSSTRPGELFF. CDR3 DNA: TGTGCCAGCAGCTCGACCCGTCCCGGGGAGCTGTTTTTT.

The J gene is TRBJ2-1, the V gene TRBV6-1; D not certain. V was shortened by 1 base and J by 15 bases, with 28 bases between the two germline ends. Germline V gene data show CDR1 as MNHNS and CDR2 as SASEGT. The length of the CDR3 is 17 residues. CDR3 in DNA: TGTGCCAGCAGTGAAGAAATTAGTACGGCAGGATCGTCCGGGCGGTTCTTC. As protein: CASSEEISTAGSSGRFF.

The V call is TRBV18, the J call TRBJ2-3; D might be TRBD1 (6 bases). Deletions cut 6 bases from V and 4 bases from J, with 14 bases between. This CDR3 has 14 amino acids. The germline V gene has CDR1 KGHSH and CDR2 LQKENI. CDR3 in amino acids: CASSPTGSPDTQYF. The CDR3 DNA reads as TGTGCCAGCTCCCCTACAGGGAGCCCAGATACGCAGTATTTT.

The chain uses TRBV6-5 and TRBJ1-1; tentative D call: TRBD1 (5 bases). In germline, CDR1 is MNHEY, CDR2 SVGAGI. The CDR3 has 13 amino acids. V lost 6 bases and J 4 bases, leaving 12 bases between the germline ends. CDR3 sequence (DNA): TGTGCCAGCAGCCCCGGGGGATTCACTGAAGCTTTCTTT. Translating gives CASSPGGFTEAFF.

The chain joins TRBV7-2 to TRBJ2-7; 10 positions match TRBD1. Per the germline V gene, CDR1 is SGHTA and CDR2 is FQGNSA. This CDR3 is built from 14 residues. With 3 bases clipped from V and 4 bases from J, the junction kept 3 bases outside the gene matches. CDR3 sequence (DNA): TGTGCCAGCAGCTTCGGGACAGGGGTTTACGAGCAGTACTTC. This encodes CASSFGTGVYEQYF.

This clone is a singleton in its sample. This chain uses TRBV28 with TRBJ2-7, with TRBD2 matching 11 bases. The CDR3 has 13 residues. Germline V CDR1 and CDR2: MDHEN, SYDVKM. Trimming cost V 4 bases and J 4 bases; bases outside gene matches: 0. In DNA form, the CDR3 reads TGTGCCAGCAGTTCTAGCGGGAGGTACGAGCAGTACTTC. It translates to CASSSSGRYEQYF.

The rearrangement joins TRBV5-6 to TRBJ2-4; a weak D match, TRBD1 (5 bases). V lost 0 bases and J lost 1, with 8 bases in between. CDR1 is SGHDT and CDR2 is YYEEEE in the germline V gene. The length of the CDR3 is 15 residues. CDR3 DNA sequence: TGTGCCAGCAGCTTGGGCTACAGGGCCAAAAACATTCAGTACTTC. Protein: CASSLGYRAKNIQYF.

The chain couples TRBV28 to TRBJ2-7; a possible D gene is TRBD1 (5 bases). The germline V gene encodes CDR1 MDHEN and CDR2 SYDVKM. This CDR3 is built from 13 residues. V lost 3 bases and J 3 bases, leaving 9 bases between the germline ends. The CDR3 spells CASSLGPFYEQYF. The CDR3 DNA sequence: TGTGCCAGCAGTTTGGGGCCGTTCTACGAGCAGTACTTC.

The chain links TRBV5-1 to TRBJ2-7; 8 positions match TRBD1. V shed 0 bases, J shed 4 bases, and the junction held 9 bases outside the gene matches. Germline V lookup: CDR1 SGHRS, CDR2 YFSETQ. The CDR3 extends over 16 amino acids. CDR3 amino acids: CASSLVGNRGKYEQYF. CDR3 nucleotides: TGCGCCAGCAGCTTGGTCGGAAACAGGGGGAAATACGAGCAGTACTTC.

The V call is TRBV5-1, the J call TRBJ1-1; a weak D match, TRBD1 (5 bases). The CDR3 is made up of 13 amino acids. CDR1 is SGHRS and CDR2 is YFSETQ in the germline V gene. V lost 2 bases and J 3 bases, leaving 8 bases between the germline ends. The CDR3 coding sequence is TGCGCCAGCAGCTTTCTACAGGACACTGAAGCTTTCTTT. Its translation is CASSFLQDTEAFF.

The chain recombines TRBV25-1 with TRBJ2-7; no firm D call. The length of the CDR3 is 12 residues. CDR1 is MGHDK and CDR2 is SYGVNS in the germline V gene. Between the trimmed V and J ends, which lost 1 base and 5 bases, there was a span of 6 bases. The CDR3 protein is CASSEFGDEQYF. The CDR3 nucleotides are TGTGCCAGCAGTGAATTTGGCGACGAGCAGTACTTC.

The chain uses TRBV9 and TRBJ2-7; 10 nucleotides agree with TRBD1. This CDR3 is 14 amino acids long. CDR1 is SGDLS and CDR2 is YYNGEE in the germline V gene. J gave up 7 bases and V 0 bases, and 4 bases lay outside the gene matches. DNA of the CDR3: TGTGCCAGCAGCGTAGGACAGGGGGCTAGGGAGCAGTACTTC. Protein sequence: CASSVGQGAREQYF.